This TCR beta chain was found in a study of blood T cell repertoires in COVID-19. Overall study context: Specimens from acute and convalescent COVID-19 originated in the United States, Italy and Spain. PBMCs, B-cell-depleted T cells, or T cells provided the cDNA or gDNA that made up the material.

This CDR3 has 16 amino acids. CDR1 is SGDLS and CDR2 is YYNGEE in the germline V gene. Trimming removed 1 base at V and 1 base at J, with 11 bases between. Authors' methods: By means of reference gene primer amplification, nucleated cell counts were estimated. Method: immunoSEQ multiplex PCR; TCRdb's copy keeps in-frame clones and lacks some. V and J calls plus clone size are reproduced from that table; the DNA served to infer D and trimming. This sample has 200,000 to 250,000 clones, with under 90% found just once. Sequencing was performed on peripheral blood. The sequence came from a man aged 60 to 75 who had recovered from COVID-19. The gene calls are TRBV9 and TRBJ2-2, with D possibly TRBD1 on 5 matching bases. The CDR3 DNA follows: TGTGCCAGCAGCGTAAGGGGTACAGGGAACACCGGGGAGCTGTTTTTT. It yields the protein CASSVRGTGNTGELFF. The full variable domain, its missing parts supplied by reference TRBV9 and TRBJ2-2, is DSGVTQTPKHLITATGQRVTLRCSPRSGDLSVYWYQQSLDQGLQFLIQYYNGEERAKGNILERFSAQQFPDLHSELNLSSLELGDSALYFCASSVRGTGNTGELFFGEGSRLTVL.